The 12 T cell receptor beta chains reported below all come from one sample, sequenced in a study of PD-1 blockade in mismatch repair-deficient tumors. TCRdb keeps only in-frame clones here, not all; method: immunoSEQ multiplex PCR. The repertoire consists of approximately 40,000 clones, with around 75% occurring once and the leading ten covering roughly 22%. The sample in question was peripheral blood, obtained 4 weeks after starting pembrolizumab. These receptors all come from an adult with mismatch repair-deficient cancer.

The chain uses TRBV11-3 and TRBJ1-1; tentative D call: TRBD1 (5 bases). V was trimmed by 4 bases and J by 1 base, leaving 10 bases between them. CDR1 is SGHNT, CDR2 YENEEA, per germline. CDR3 length equals 14 residues. The CDR3 sequence is CASSSGLQNTEAFF. The CDR3, as DNA: TGTGCCAGCAGCTCGGGACTGCAGAACACTGAAGCTTTCTTT.

V is TRBV25-1 and J is TRBJ2-2, with TRBD2 matching 8 bases. The V gene's germline CDR1 is MGHDK and CDR2 SYGVNS. After removal of 2 bases from V and 3 bases from J, the junction contained 11 bases not matched to a gene. The CDR3 loop spans 18 amino acids. In DNA, the CDR3 is TGTGCCAGCAGTGAAATCCAATCCGGGACTAGTCACACCGGGGAGCTGTTTTTT. Translation gives CASSEIQSGTSHTGELFF. The full variable domain, in which reference TRBV25-1 and TRBJ2-2 provide the parts outside the CDR3, is EADIYQTPRYLVIGTGKKITLECSQTMGHDKMYWYQQDPGMELHLIHYSYGVNSTEKGDLSSESTVSRIRTEHFPLTLESARPSHTSQYLCASSEIQSGTSHTGELFFGEGSRLTVL.

The chain couples TRBV4-3 to TRBJ2-1; TRBD2 might be the D (5 bases). V was cut by 0 bases and J by 4 bases, with 13 bases left in between. The CDR3 extends over 16 amino acids. Per germline, CDR1 LGHNA and CDR2 YSLEER. This chain's CDR3 is CASSQDPSGGYNEQFF. CDR3 nucleotide sequence: TGCGCCAGCAGCCAAGATCCAAGCGGAGGTTACAATGAGCAGTTCTTC.

The chain has TRBV7-9 and TRBJ2-1; 7 bases are shared with TRBD2. Germline loops: CDR1 SEHNR, CDR2 FQNEAQ (reference sequence). V lost 0 bases to trimming and J lost 7 bases; unmatched junction nucleotides: 15. CDR3 length equals 18 residues. The CDR3 spells CASSLAQVLSGIGNEQFF. CDR3 bases: TGTGCCAGCAGCTTAGCGCAGGTTTTGAGCGGGATTGGTAATGAGCAGTTCTTC.

V gene TRBV25-1 combines with J gene TRBJ2-5, with D possibly being TRBD1 (7 bases). The CDR3 is 13 residues long. The V and J ends lost 3 bases and 5 bases respectively, with 10 bases between them. From germline, CDR1 is MGHDK and CDR2 SYGVNS. Here the CDR3 reads CASSETGRETQYF. CDR3 nucleotides: TGTGCCAGCAGTGAGACAGGGAGGGAGACCCAGTACTTC.

V and J are TRBV2 and TRBJ2-1; 12 bases match TRBD2. This CDR3 is built from 14 residues. Germline CDR1 is SNHLY and CDR2 is FYNNEI. With V trimmed by 7 bases and J by 5 bases, 3 bases remained unmatched. CDR3 sequence (DNA): TGTGCCAGCAAGGGACTAGCGGGTCACAATGAGCAGTTCTTC. Protein: CASKGLAGHNEQFF.

This rearrangement joins TRBV7-9 to TRBJ2-7; TRBD2 matches at 8 bases. The CDR3 has 14 residues. Germline values: CDR1 SEHNR, CDR2 FQNEAQ (reference sequence). The junction had 6 bases not matched to a gene; V was cut back by 5 bases and J by 3 bases. The CDR3 DNA reads TGTGCCAGCAGCGCGGGGGGCGGCTTCTACGAGCAGTACTTC. Translation gives CASSAGGGFYEQYF.

The rearrangement uses TRBV20-1 and TRBJ1-2; D unclear. CDR3 size: 11 residues. Trimming stripped 0 bases from V and 8 bases from J, with 7 bases between. CDR1 and CDR2 (germline): DFQATT, SNEGSKA (reference sequence). The CDR3 protein is CSAREWNGYTF. The CDR3 nucleotides are TGCAGTGCTAGAGAGTGGAACGGCTACACCTTC.

The chain combines TRBV15 with TRBJ2-6; D call uncertain. Trimming cost V 1 base and J 1 base, with 5 bases left between them. The CDR3 has 15 residues. Germline V gene data show CDR1 as LNHNV and CDR2 as YYDKDF (reference sequence). CDR3 coding DNA: TGTGCCACCAGCAGAGGACAATCTGGGGCCAACGTCCTGACTTTC. This sequence encodes CATSRGQSGANVLTF.

The chain carries TRBV4-3 and TRBJ2-1, with 10 bases that match TRBD2. J gave up 4 bases and V 2 bases, and 8 bases lay outside the gene matches. The CDR3 totals 17 residues. Germline V gene data show CDR1 as LGHNA and CDR2 as YSLEER. CDR3 DNA: TGCGCCAGCAGCCAAAGGCCAGCGGGAGGGAGGTACAATGAGCAGTTCTTC. Translation gives CASSQRPAGGRYNEQFF.

V is TRBV7-2 and J is TRBJ2-2, with 8 bases that match TRBD1. CDR1 is SGHTA and CDR2 is FQGNSA in the germline V gene. The CDR3 runs to 17 residues. The V segment lost 6 bases and the J segment 5 bases; nucleotides outside the gene matches: 14. The CDR3 region has the DNA TGTGCCAGCAGACCAATCTGGGACAGGAGGGGGACCGGGGAGCTGTTTTTT. Protein sequence: CASRPIWDRRGTGELFF. Combining the CDR3 with reference TRBV7-2 and TRBJ2-2 gives the whole variable domain GAGVSQSPSNKVTEKGKDVELRCDPISGHTALYWYRQSLGQGLEFLIYFQGNSAPDKSGLPSDRFSAERTGGSVSTLTIQRTQQEDSAVYLCASRPIWDRRGTGELFFGEGSRLTVL.

This clone was detected a few times. The V and J genes are TRBV9 and TRBJ2-7; 8 nucleotides match TRBD2. The trim removed 0 bases at V and 3 bases at J, leaving 5 bases unmatched. This CDR3 is 15 amino acids long. The germline CDR1 and CDR2 sequences are SGDLS and YYNGEE. The CDR3 is CASSVDSGLGYEQYF. CDR3 DNA: TGTGCCAGCAGCGTAGATTCGGGACTAGGCTACGAGCAGTACTTC.